This is a list of T cell receptor beta chains from one sample in a study of molecular identifiers for immune sequencing clone quantification. MiXCR, run by TCRdb on the PCR reads, gives a single entry per CDR3 protein. The sample includes about 510,000 distinct CDR3 sequences, 25% of them seen just once. The sample comprised naive CD8+ T cells from blood, with Jurkat cell RNA spiked in. These receptors were collected from a human donor in good health. Some libraries in this study had Jurkat cell RNA spiked in. The CDR3 runs from the conserved cysteine through the conserved F or W. The D gene is left open where the match is weak. Clone size appears in some rows only: once, few, many, or a class for an expanded clone.

CASSQFTDTQYF	TGTGCCAGCAGCCAGTTTACAGATACGCAGTATTTT	TRBJ2-3	many	TRBV14	.
CAIRSVVVHEQYF	TGTGCCATCAGATCAGTAGTAGTGCACGAGCAGTACTTC	TRBJ2-7	.	TRBV10-3	.
CASSLAHLNEQFF	TGTGCCAGCAGCTTAGCTCACTTGAATGAGCAGTTCTTC	TRBJ2-1	many	TRBV11-2	.
CASSSLDRGGYEQYF	TGTGCCAGCAGCTCCCTGGACAGGGGAGGCTACGAGCAGTACTTC	TRBJ2-7	.	TRBV7-9	TRBD1
CASSLSAGAVVDEQYF	TGTGCCAGCAGCTTATCCGCGGGGGCCGTTGTCGACGAGCAGTACTTC	TRBJ2-7	.	TRBV7-2	.
CASSEQGPHGYTF	TGTGCCAGCAGCGAACAGGGTCCCCATGGCTACACCTTC	TRBJ1-2	.	TRBV4-2	.
CASSSGTRLAKNIQYF	TGTGCCAGCAGTTCCGGGACTCGCCTAGCCAAAAACATTCAGTACTTC	TRBJ2-4	few	TRBV12-3/TRBV12-4	.
CASSPNAGLAFEQYF	TGTGCCAGCAGCCCTAACGCTGGACTAGCCTTCGAGCAGTACTTC	TRBJ2-7	once	TRBV7-2	TRBD2
CASSYPVGGVSYEQYF	TGTGCCAGCAGCTACCCTGTCGGGGGGGTGAGCTACGAGCAGTACTTC	TRBJ2-7	many	TRBV7-9	TRBD2
CASSLGLAGGRTGELFF	TGTGCCAGCAGCTTAGGACTAGCGGGAGGTCGTACCGGGGAGCTGTTTTTT	TRBJ2-2	.	TRBV11-1	TRBD2
CASSYSVWNSGSTDTQYF	TGTGCCAGCAGTTACTCGGTTTGGAATAGCGGGAGTACAGATACGCAGTATTTT	TRBJ2-3	.	TRBV6-2/TRBV6-3	TRBD2
CASSLGAGDEQYF	TGTGCCAGCAGCTTAGGGGCCGGAGACGAGCAGTACTTC	TRBJ2-7	many	TRBV7-9	.
CASRRPGQGNYGYTF	TGTGCCAGCAGGAGACCGGGACAGGGTAACTATGGCTACACCTTC	TRBJ1-2	few	TRBV6-1	TRBD1
CASSPYGGYETRYF	TGTGCCAGCAGCCCATACGGAGGGTACGAGACCCGGTACTTC	TRBJ2-5	.	TRBV9	.
CASSSSPYSPLHF	TGTGCCAGCAGCTCAAGCCCTTATTCACCCCTCCACTTT	TRBJ1-6	many	TRBV5-5	.
CSARSLGEQYF	TGCAGTGCGCGGAGCCTGGGGGAGCAGTACTTC	TRBJ2-7	few	TRBV20-1	.
CAWSPGPAPSYEQYF	TGTGCCTGGAGTCCCGGGCCAGCCCCTTCCTACGAGCAGTACTTC	TRBJ2-7	few	TRBV30	.
CASSPSGRAQDTQYF	TGTGCCAGCAGTCCTAGCGGGAGGGCCCAAGATACGCAGTATTTT	TRBJ2-3	many	TRBV9	TRBD2
CASSIDGLQTEAFF	TGTGCCAGTAGTATAGACGGTCTGCAAACTGAAGCTTTCTTT	TRBJ1-1	few	TRBV19	.
CASRPALGEAFF	TGTGCCAGCAGACCAGCTCTTGGGGAAGCTTTCTTT	TRBJ1-1	.	TRBV12-3/TRBV12-4	.
CASSSGQGPGELFF	TGTGCCAGCAGTTCAGGACAGGGGCCCGGGGAGCTGTTTTTT	TRBJ2-2	.	TRBV12-3/TRBV12-4	TRBD1
CASSLLRQGNQPQHF	TGTGCCAGCAGTTTGTTAAGACAGGGCAATCAGCCCCAGCATTTT	TRBJ1-5	many	TRBV6-2/TRBV6-3	.